The sequence of this TCR beta chain was determined in a study of T cell responses to AZD1222 COVID-19 vaccine. Germline V lookup: CDR1 KGHSH, CDR2 LQKENI. There are 14 residues in the CDR3. Trimming left V 3 bases short and J 0 bases short, with 8 bases between. Points on this clone: This sample includes further DNA sequences coding for the same CDR3.

Libraries were prepared by immunoSEQ multiplex PCR; TCRdb keeps only in-frame clonotypes and omits some of them. The sample carries approximately 140,000 clones, approximately 88% recorded once. The sequence was collected from an adult in good health. This specimen was peripheral blood, taken on day 0 of AZD1222 vaccination. The chain combines TRBV18 with TRBJ1-2; a possible D gene is TRBD1 (6 bases). Here the CDR3 DNA reads TGTGCCAGCTCACCTAGGGACACTAACTATGGCTACACCTTC. Protein: CASSPRDTNYGYTF.